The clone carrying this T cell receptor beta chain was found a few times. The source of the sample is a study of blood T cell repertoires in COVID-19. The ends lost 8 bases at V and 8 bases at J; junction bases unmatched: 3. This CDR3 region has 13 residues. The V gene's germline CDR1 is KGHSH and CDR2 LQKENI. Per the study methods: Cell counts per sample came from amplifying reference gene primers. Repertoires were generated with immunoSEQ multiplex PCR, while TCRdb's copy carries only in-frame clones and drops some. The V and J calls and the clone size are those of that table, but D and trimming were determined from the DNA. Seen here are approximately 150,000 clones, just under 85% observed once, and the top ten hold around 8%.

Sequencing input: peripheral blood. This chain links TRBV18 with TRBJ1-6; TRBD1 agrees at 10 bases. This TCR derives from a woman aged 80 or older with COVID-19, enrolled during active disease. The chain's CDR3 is CASTTGGDSPLHF. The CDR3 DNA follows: TGTGCCAGCACGACAGGGGGCGATTCACCCCTCCACTTT.